The clone carrying this T cell receptor beta chain has a handful of counts. The antigen is not known. The sample comes from a study of early T cells in non-severe SARS-CoV-2 infection. Across the whole study: The sequenced material was bulk RNA from unsorted whole blood, and its chains were unpaired. Study-wide points: VDJdb matching skewed toward anti-spike CD8 responses, missing private and CD4 specificities.

Per the germline V gene, CDR1 is DFQATT and CDR2 is SNEGSKA (reference sequence). There are 15 residues in the CDR3. V dropped 5 bases and J dropped 1; count of bases not matched to a gene: 9. Individual cDNA molecules were tagged with unique molecular identifiers. TCRdb analysed the 5' RACE reads with MiXCR anew, one entry per CDR3 protein. The data contain roughly 72,000 distinct CDR3 sequences, roughly 13% of them singletons. The TCR sequence derives from an adult who was a healthcare worker with PCR-confirmed SARS-CoV-2 infection or an uninfected control (not recorded which). Sample: whole blood. This chain links TRBV20-1 with TRBJ2-7; 9 positions agree with TRBD1. CDR3 sequence reads: CSAHNPGQGSYEQYF. As DNA, the CDR3 is TGCAGTGCTCACAATCCGGGACAGGGTTCCTACGAGCAGTACTTC.